This T cell receptor (beta chain) was profiled in a study of technical replicates of blood from a handful of donors (dated by TCRdb to 2017 to 2019). Library generation was performed with the immunoSEQ multiplex PCR assay. TCRdb limited this immuneACCESS table to in-frame rearrangements with V and J called. A share of clones is missing; checked studies link under half to unresolved V genes, and the rest is unexplained. For this sample the table gives approximately 81,000 clones, of which about 94% were detected only once. 0.35% to 0.45% of the sample rests with the top ten. CDR1 is given as SQVTM and CDR2 as ANQGSEA, both from the germline V gene. CDR3 length: 13 amino acids, cysteine to phenylalanine. The sequence is cut down to CDR3 DNA, 39 bases in frame from base 1. Germline trimming amounts to 7 bases on V and 5 bases on J, with 7 as the count of junction bases outside the gene matches. Remarks on this clone: The antigen this receptor binds is unknown. No base qualities exist here, and no much larger clone lies one base off it.

The sample comprised T cells isolated from PBMCs. The sequence came from a human donor in good health. This receptor chain uses TRBV29-1 and TRBJ1-4; TRBD1 matches 7 bases in the middle. The nucleotide sequence reads as follows: TGCAGCGCTCGCGGGACAGTAAATGAAAAACTGTTTTTT. It translates to CSARGTVNEKLFF.